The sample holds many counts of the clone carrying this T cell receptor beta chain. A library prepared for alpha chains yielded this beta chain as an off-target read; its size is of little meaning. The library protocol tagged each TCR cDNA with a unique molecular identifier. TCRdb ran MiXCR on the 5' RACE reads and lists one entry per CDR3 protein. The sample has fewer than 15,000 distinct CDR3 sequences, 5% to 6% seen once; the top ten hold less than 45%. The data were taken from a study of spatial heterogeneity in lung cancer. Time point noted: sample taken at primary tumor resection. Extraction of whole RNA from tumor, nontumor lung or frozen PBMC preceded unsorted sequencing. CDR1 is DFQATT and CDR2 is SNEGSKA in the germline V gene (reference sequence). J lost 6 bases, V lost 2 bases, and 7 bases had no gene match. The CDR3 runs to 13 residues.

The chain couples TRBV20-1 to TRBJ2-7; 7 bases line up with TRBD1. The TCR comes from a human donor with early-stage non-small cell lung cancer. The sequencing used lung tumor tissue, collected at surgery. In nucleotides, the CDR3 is TGCAGTGCTAGACCCAGGGGGTTGGGCGAGCAGTACTTC. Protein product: CSARPRGLGEQYF.